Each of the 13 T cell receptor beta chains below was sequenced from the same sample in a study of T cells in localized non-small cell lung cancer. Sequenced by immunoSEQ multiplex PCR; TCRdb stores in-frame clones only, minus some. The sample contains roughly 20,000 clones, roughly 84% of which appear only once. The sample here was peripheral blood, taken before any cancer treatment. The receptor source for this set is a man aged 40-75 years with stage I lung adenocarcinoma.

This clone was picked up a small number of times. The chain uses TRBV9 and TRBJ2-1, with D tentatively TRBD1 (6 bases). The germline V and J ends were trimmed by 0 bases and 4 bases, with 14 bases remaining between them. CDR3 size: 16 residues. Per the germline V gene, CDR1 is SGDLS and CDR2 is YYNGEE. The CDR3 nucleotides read TGTGCCAGCAGCGTAGAATGGCAGGGGTTGTACAATGAGCAGTTCTTC. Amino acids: CASSVEWQGLYNEQFF.

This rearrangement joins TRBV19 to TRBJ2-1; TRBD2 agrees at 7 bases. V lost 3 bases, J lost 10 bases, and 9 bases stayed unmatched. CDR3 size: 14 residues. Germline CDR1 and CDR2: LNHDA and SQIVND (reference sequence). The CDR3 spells CASSIFAGEGEQFF. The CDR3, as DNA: TGTGCCAGTAGTATCTTCGCGGGAGAGGGCGAGCAGTTCTTC. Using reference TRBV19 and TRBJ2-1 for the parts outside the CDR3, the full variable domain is DGGITQSPKYLFRKEGQNVTLSCEQNLNHDAMYWYRQDPGQGLRLIYYSQIVNDFQKGDIAEGYSVSREKKESFPLTVTSAQKNPTAFYLCASSIFAGEGEQFFGPGTRLTVL.

The CDR3 loop is CASSPVGDEQYF. The CDR3 nucleotides are TGTGCCAGCTCCCCCGTGGGGGACGAGCAGTACTTC. V and J are TRBV18 and TRBJ2-7; D is perhaps TRBD1 or TRBD2 (5 bases each). V lost 6 bases and J 5 bases, leaving 11 bases between the germline ends. The CDR3 is 12 residues long. Looked up from germline, CDR1 is KGHSH and CDR2 is LQKENI. Full variable domain (remainder filled in from reference TRBV18 and TRBJ2-7): NAGVMQNPRHLVRRRGQEARLRCSPMKGHSHVYWYRQLPEEGLKFMVYLQKENIIDESGMPKERFSAEFPKEGPSILRIQQVVRGDSAAYFCASSPVGDEQYFGPGTRLTVT.

The CDR3 reads CASSLEGNYEQFF. The CDR3 nucleotides are TGTGCCAGCAGCTTAGAGGGGAACTATGAGCAGTTCTTC. V usage is TRBV7-9 and J usage is TRBJ2-1; possibly TRBD1 for D (5 bases). Germline V CDR1 and CDR2: SEHNR, FQNEAQ (reference sequence). The V gene lost 1 base and the J gene lost 8 bases, with 9 bases spanning the gap. This CDR3 is built from 13 residues. The full variable domain, its missing parts supplied by reference TRBV7-9 and TRBJ2-1, is DTGVSQNPRHKITKRGQNVTFRCDPISEHNRLYWYRQTLGQGPEFLTYFQNEAQLEKSRLLSDRFSAERPKGSFSTLEIQRTEQGDSAMYLCASSLEGNYEQFFGPGTRLTVL.

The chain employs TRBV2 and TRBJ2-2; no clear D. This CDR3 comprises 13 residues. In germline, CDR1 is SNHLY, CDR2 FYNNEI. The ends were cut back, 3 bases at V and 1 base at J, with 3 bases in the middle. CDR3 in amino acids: CASSEGNTGELFF. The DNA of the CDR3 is TGTGCCAGCAGTGAGGGGAACACCGGGGAGCTGTTTTTT.

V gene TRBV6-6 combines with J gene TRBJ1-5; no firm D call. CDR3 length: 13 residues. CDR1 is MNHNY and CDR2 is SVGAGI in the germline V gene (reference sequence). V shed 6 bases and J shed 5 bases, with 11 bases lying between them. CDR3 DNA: TGTGCCAGCAGCACAAGTCCCTATCAGCCCCAGCATTTT. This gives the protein CASSTSPYQPQHF.

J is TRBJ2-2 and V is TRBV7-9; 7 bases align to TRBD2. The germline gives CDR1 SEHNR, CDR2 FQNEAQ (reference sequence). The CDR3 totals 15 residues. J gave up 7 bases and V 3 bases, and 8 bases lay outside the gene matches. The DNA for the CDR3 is TGTGCCAGCAGCTTGGGCTCGGGAGGAGGCGGGGAGCTGTTTTTT. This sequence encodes CASSLGSGGGGELFF. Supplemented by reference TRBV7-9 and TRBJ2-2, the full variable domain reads DTGVSQNPRHKITKRGQNVTFRCDPISEHNRLYWYRQTLGQGPEFLTYFQNEAQLEKSRLLSDRFSAERPKGSFSTLEIQRTEQGDSAMYLCASSLGSGGGGELFFGEGSRLTVL.

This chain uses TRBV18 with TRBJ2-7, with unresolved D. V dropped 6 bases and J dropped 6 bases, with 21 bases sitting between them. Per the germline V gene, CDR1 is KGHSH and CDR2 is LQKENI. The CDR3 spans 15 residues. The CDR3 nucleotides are TGTGCCAGCTCCCGACTTAGGGCCACCGGTTTCGAGCAGTACTTC. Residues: CASSRLRATGFEQYF.

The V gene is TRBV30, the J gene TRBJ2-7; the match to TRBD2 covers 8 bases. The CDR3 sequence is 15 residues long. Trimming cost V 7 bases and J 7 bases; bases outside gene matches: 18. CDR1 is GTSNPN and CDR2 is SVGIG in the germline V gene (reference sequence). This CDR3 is CALFSGLGGGREQYF. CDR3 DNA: TGTGCCTTATTCTCGGGACTCGGGGGGGGGCGGGAGCAGTACTTC.

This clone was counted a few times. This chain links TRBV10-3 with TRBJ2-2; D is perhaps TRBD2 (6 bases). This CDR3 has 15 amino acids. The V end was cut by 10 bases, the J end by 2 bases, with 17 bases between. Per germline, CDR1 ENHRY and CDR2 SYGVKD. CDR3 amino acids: CATQEGQINTGELFF. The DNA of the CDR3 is TGTGCCACCCAGGAGGGTCAAATAAACACCGGGGAGCTGTTTTTT.

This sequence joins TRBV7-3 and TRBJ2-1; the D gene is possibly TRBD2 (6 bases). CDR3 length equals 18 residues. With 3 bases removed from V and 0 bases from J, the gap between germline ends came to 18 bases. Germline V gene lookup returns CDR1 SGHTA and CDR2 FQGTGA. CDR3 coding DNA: TGTGCCAGCAGCTTGTTAGCGGAGTCTAGGAGCTCCTACAATGAGCAGTTCTTC. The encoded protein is CASSLLAESRSSYNEQFF.

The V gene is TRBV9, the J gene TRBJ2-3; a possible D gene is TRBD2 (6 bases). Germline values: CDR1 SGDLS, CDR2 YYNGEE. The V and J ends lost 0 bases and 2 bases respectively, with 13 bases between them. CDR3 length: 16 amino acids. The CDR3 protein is CASSVGTTPNTDTQYF. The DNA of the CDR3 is TGTGCCAGCAGCGTAGGGACTACTCCCAACACAGATACGCAGTATTTT.

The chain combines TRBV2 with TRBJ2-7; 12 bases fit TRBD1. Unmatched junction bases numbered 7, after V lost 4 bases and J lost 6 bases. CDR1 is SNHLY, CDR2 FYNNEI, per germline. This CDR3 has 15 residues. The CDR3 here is CASSGSGTGGTEQYF. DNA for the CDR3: TGTGCCAGCAGTGGATCCGGGACAGGGGGCACCGAGCAGTACTTC.